The source of this T cell receptor beta chain is a study of T-cell reconstitution after alpha-beta-depleted transplantation in children. Library preparation (for TCRbeta) was performed with unique molecular identifiers. Each CDR3 protein is one row after TCRdb ran MiXCR on the PCR reads. The sample yields over 300,000 distinct CDR3 sequences, about 9.4% seen once. This clonotype was seen ten or more times. V lost 5 bases and J lost 5, with 13 bases in between. Germline V gives CDR1 DFQATT, CDR2 SNEGSKA (reference sequence). The CDR3 has 12 amino acids. This chain uses TRBV20-1 with TRBJ2-7; TRBD1 might be the D (7 bases). This TCR came from a human donor who donated a stem cell graft to a child with acute lymphoblastic leukemia. The sample was PBMCs from the stem cell graft donor, taken from the stem cell graft. CDR3 nucleotides: TGCAGTGCTGGACTAACAGGGGACGAGCAGTACTTC. Residues: CSAGLTGDEQYF.